A single sample is the source of the 32 T cell receptor beta chains below, sequenced in a study of T cell responses to AZD1222 COVID-19 vaccine. Here immunoSEQ multiplex PCR was the method, and the copy in TCRdb shows in-frame clones only, minus some. The data contain 100,000 to 150,000 clones, 90% to 95% of them singletons. Here the sequenced sample was peripheral blood, taken 28 days after the second AZD1222 dose. Receptor source: an adult who received the AZD1222 COVID-19 vaccine.

The gene calls are TRBV7-9 and TRBJ1-4; no firm D call. Trimming removed 2 bases at V and 0 bases at J, with 4 bases between. Germline V gene data show CDR1 as SEHNR and CDR2 as FQNEAQ (reference sequence). CDR3 size: 14 residues. The CDR3 here is CASSLSATNEKLFF. CDR3 nucleotides: TGTGCCAGCAGCTTATCGGCAACTAATGAAAAACTGTTTTTT.

This chain uses TRBV14 with TRBJ2-2, with TRBD1 identical over 7 bases. The ends lost 4 bases at V and 3 bases at J; junction bases unmatched: 14. The CDR3 contains 18 residues. Germline V gene lookup returns CDR1 SGHDN and CDR2 FVKESK. The CDR3 spells CASSLGWTTGRDTGELFF. The CDR3 DNA reads TGTGCCAGCAGCCTAGGGTGGACGACAGGGAGAGACACCGGGGAGCTGTTTTTT.

This clone was seen once. The V gene is TRBV10-3, the J gene TRBJ2-3; D not resolved. CDR1 is ENHRY and CDR2 is SYGVKD in the germline V gene. Trimming cost V 3 bases and J 0 bases, with 16 bases left between them. The CDR3 runs 17 residues. The CDR3 spells CAISEEDLTRSTDTQYF. CDR3 nucleotides: TGTGCCATCAGTGAAGAGGATCTGACACGAAGCACAGATACGCAGTATTTT.

This sequence joins TRBV30 and TRBJ1-1; no clear D gene. The CDR3 covers 14 residues. The germline V gene has CDR1 GTSNPN and CDR2 SVGIG (reference sequence). Trimming left V 1 base short and J 2 bases short, with 11 bases between. The CDR3 spells CAWSGSGINTEAFF. The DNA of the CDR3 is TGTGCCTGGAGTGGGTCCGGGATCAACACTGAAGCTTTCTTT.

The rearrangement uses TRBV29-1 and TRBJ1-1; D not certain. There are 13 residues in the CDR3. V lost 2 bases to trimming and J lost 0 bases, with 7 bases between them. CDR1 SQVTM and CDR2 ANQGSEA come from the germline V gene. The CDR3 sequence is CSVELMVNTEAFF. The CDR3, as DNA: TGCAGCGTTGAATTAATGGTGAACACTGAAGCTTTCTTT.

The chain joins TRBV5-1 to TRBJ2-1, with 8 bases fitting TRBD2. Germline V gene sequence: CDR1 SGHRS, CDR2 YFSETQ. The CDR3 sequence is 14 residues long. J gave up 7 bases and V 1 base, and 4 bases lay outside the gene matches. The CDR3 sequence: CASSLSGGRNEQFF. In DNA form, the CDR3 reads TGCGCCAGCAGCTTGTCGGGGGGGAGGAATGAGCAGTTCTTC.

This chain joins TRBV19 and TRBJ1-2; 8 nucleotides match TRBD1. Germline-derived CDR1 and CDR2 are LNHDA and SQIVND (reference sequence). The V gene end was trimmed by 2 bases and the J gene end by 8 bases; junction bases not matched to a gene: 10. This CDR3 is built from 15 residues. CDR3 residues: CASSIPYPTGEGYTF. The CDR3 DNA sequence: TGTGCCAGTAGTATACCCTACCCGACAGGGGAAGGCTACACCTTC. Looking up the rest from reference TRBV19 and TRBJ1-2 gives the full variable domain: DGGITQSPKYLFRKEGQNVTLSCEQNLNHDAMYWYRQDPGQGLRLIYYSQIVNDFQKGDIAEGYSVSREKKESFPLTVTSAQKNPTAFYLCASSIPYPTGEGYTFGSGTRLTVV.

The rearrangement uses TRBV6-5 and TRBJ1-2, with a weak D call TRBD1 (5 bases). CDR1 and CDR2 from the germline V gene are MNHEY and SVGAGI. The germline V and J ends were trimmed by 0 bases and 5 bases, with 13 bases remaining between them. This CDR3 is 15 amino acids long. The CDR3 DNA follows: TGTGCCAGCAGTTACTCTAAGGGGAAAGGGTATGGCTACACCTTC. This sequence encodes CASSYSKGKGYGYTF.

The CDR3 DNA reads as TGTGCCAGCAGTTTATCGATTGGCAGGGTCACCTACGAGCAGTACTTC. Encoded protein: CASSLSIGRVTYEQYF. The V call is TRBV27, the J call TRBJ2-7, with D possibly TRBD1 on 5 matching bases. The CDR3 extends over 16 amino acids. Germline lookup yields CDR1 MNHEY and CDR2 SMNVEV (reference sequence). V was pared by 0 bases and J by 2 bases, with 14 bases between.

This chain connects TRBV18 to TRBJ2-7; 11 bases are shared with TRBD2. Germline V gene lookup returns CDR1 KGHSH and CDR2 LQKENI. V dropped 4 bases and J dropped 3; count of bases not matched to a gene: 5. The CDR3 length is 15 residues. The CDR3 loop reads CASSRLTSGNYEQYF. In DNA form, the CDR3 reads TGTGCCAGCTCACGGTTGACTAGCGGGAACTACGAGCAGTACTTC.

The rearrangement links TRBV5-1 to TRBJ2-5; 12 bases align to TRBD2. J gave up 3 bases and V 7 bases, and 4 bases lay outside the gene matches. The germline gives CDR1 SGHRS, CDR2 YFSETQ. The CDR3 has 14 residues. CDR3 sequence (DNA): TGCGCCAGCGCCCTAGCGGGGGGGAAAGAGACCCAGTACTTC. It yields the protein CASALAGGKETQYF.

The sample holds one count of this clone. The CDR3 nucleotides read TGTGCCAGCAGCTTAGACCCCACTCCCTACGAGCAGTACTTC. It codes for CASSLDPTPYEQYF. This chain uses TRBV7-2 with TRBJ2-7; D is ambiguous. The germline CDR1 and CDR2 sequences are SGHTA and FQGNSA. Trimming pared 1 base from V and 2 bases from J, leaving 9 bases between. This CDR3 is built from 14 residues.

The V gene is TRBV6-2 or TRBV6-3, the J gene TRBJ2-1, with 10 nucleotides matching TRBD1. The CDR3 contains 14 residues. The germline V gene encodes CDR1 MNHEY and CDR2 SVGEGT. The ends lost 2 bases at V and 9 bases at J; junction bases unmatched: 4. DNA for the CDR3: TGTGCCAGCAGTTACCGGACAGGGGGGGGTGAGCAGTTCTTC. Protein product: CASSYRTGGGEQFF.

The V and J genes are TRBV2 and TRBJ1-1, with 7 bases lining up with TRBD1. Germline CDR1 reads SNHLY; CDR2 reads FYNNEI. The CDR3 length is 14 residues. DNA of the CDR3: TGTGCTCAGGGGGACGCAGGGATGAACACTGAAGCTTTCTTT. Translated, it gives CAQGDAGMNTEAFF. The full variable domain, completed using reference TRBV2 and TRBJ1-1, is EPEVTQTPSHQVTQMGQEVILRCVPISNHLYFYWYRQILGQKVEFLVSFYNNEISEKSEIFDDQFSVERPDGSNFTLKIRSTKLEDSAMYFCAQGDAGMNTEAFFGQGTRLTVV.

Here the CDR3 reads CASSISGELFF. CDR3 nucleotide sequence: TGTGCCAGTAGTATCTCCGGGGAGCTGTTTTTT. The chain is built from TRBV19 and TRBJ2-2; D gene uncertain. The CDR3 consists of 11 residues. Per germline, CDR1 LNHDA and CDR2 SQIVND (reference sequence). Trimming cost V 3 bases and J 6 bases, with 2 bases left between them.

The chain is built from TRBV4-1 and TRBJ2-3, with D perhaps TRBD2 (6 bases). The CDR3 spans 18 residues. CDR1 and CDR2 (germline): MGHRA, YSYEKL. V was cut by 3 bases and J by 3 bases, with 22 bases left in between. This CDR3 reads CASSHPKGTEWGTDTQYF. As DNA, the CDR3 is TGCGCCAGCAGCCACCCAAAGGGGACTGAGTGGGGTACAGATACGCAGTATTTT.

V gene TRBV5-6 combines with J gene TRBJ2-3, with 10 bases lining up with TRBD2. The germline V gene has CDR1 SGHDT and CDR2 YYEEEE. J gave up 0 bases and V 4 bases, and 11 bases lay outside the gene matches. CDR3 size: 18 residues. The CDR3 loop reads CASSSLGSGGLSTDTQYF. The DNA of the CDR3 is TGTGCCAGCAGCAGCTTGGGTAGCGGGGGGCTTAGCACAGATACGCAGTATTTT.

This chain links TRBV9 with TRBJ1-1, with D possibly TRBD1 on 6 matching bases. This CDR3 spans 14 amino acids. With 5 bases removed from V and 4 bases from J, the gap between germline ends came to 15 bases. Germline-derived CDR1 and CDR2 are SGDLS and YYNGEE. CDR3 loop: CASSALGGPTEAFF. The CDR3 DNA reads TGTGCCAGCAGTGCCTTGGGGGGGCCCACTGAAGCTTTCTTT.

The chain couples TRBV29-1 to TRBJ2-1, with D perhaps matching TRBD1 or TRBD2 (5 bases each). This CDR3 is built from 14 residues. V was pared by 7 bases and J by 4 bases, with 17 bases between. Per the germline V gene, CDR1 is SQVTM and CDR2 is ANQGSEA. The CDR3 DNA reads TGCAGCGGGAACCGGGACGGACTTTACAATGAGCAGTTCTTC. This codes for CSGNRDGLYNEQFF.

The chain couples TRBV4-2 to TRBJ1-5, with TRBD1 as a possible D gene (6 bases). The CDR3 has 14 amino acids. Trimming shortened V by 0 bases and J by 9 bases, and 12 bases separated the two germline ends. Germline values: CDR1 LGHNA, CDR2 YNFKEQ. The CDR3 here is CASSQEGGFLPQHF. CDR3 coding DNA: TGTGCCAGCAGCCAAGAAGGGGGTTTTTTGCCCCAGCATTTT.

The chain joins TRBV9 to TRBJ1-3; tentatively, D is TRBD1 (6 bases). This CDR3 is 19 amino acids long. V was cut by 0 bases and J by 2 bases, with 21 bases left in between. Germline CDR1 is SGDLS and CDR2 is YYNGEE. The CDR3, as DNA: TGTGCCAGCAGCGTAGGTGTAAGAGGCAGGGGAAGGACTGGAAACACCATATATTTT. Translation gives CASSVGVRGRGRTGNTIYF.

V usage is TRBV7-6 and J usage is TRBJ1-1; TRBD1 might be the D (5 bases). The CDR3 length is 15 residues. Per germline, CDR1 SGHVS and CDR2 FNYEAQ. Trimming pared 5 bases from V and 7 bases from J, leaving 20 bases between. The chain's CDR3 is CASSQNSGPGREAFF. The CDR3 DNA reads TGTGCCAGCAGCCAAAACTCGGGACCTGGGCGTGAAGCTTTCTTT.

The gene calls are TRBV19 and TRBJ2-3, with D possibly TRBD2 on 6 matching bases. Trimming shortened V by 4 bases and J by 7 bases, and 18 bases separated the two germline ends. This CDR3 contains 15 residues. Germline V CDR1 and CDR2: LNHDA, SQIVND (reference sequence). In nucleotides, the CDR3 is TGTGCCAGTAGTAAGAGGTCGGGAGAGACCCATACGCAGTATTTT. This sequence encodes CASSKRSGETHTQYF. The whole variable domain, remainder taken from reference TRBV19 and TRBJ2-3, is DGGITQSPKYLFRKEGQNVTLSCEQNLNHDAMYWYRQDPGQGLRLIYYSQIVNDFQKGDIAEGYSVSREKKESFPLTVTSAQKNPTAFYLCASSKRSGETHTQYFGPGTRLTVL.

This chain connects TRBV7-9 to TRBJ2-5; D may be TRBD2 (6 bases). The CDR3 runs 13 residues. V gave up 0 bases and J gave up 4 bases, with 6 bases separating them. The germline gives CDR1 SEHNR, CDR2 FQNEAQ (reference sequence). CDR3 nucleotide sequence: TGTGCCAGCAGCTTAGCGGGAGGAGAGACCCAGTACTTC. As protein: CASSLAGGETQYF.

The chain couples TRBV27 to TRBJ2-6; D is perhaps TRBD2 (7 bases). The length of the CDR3 is 14 residues. V shed 9 bases and J shed 4 bases, with 13 bases lying between them. Germline V gene lookup returns CDR1 MNHEY and CDR2 SMNVEV (reference sequence). CDR3 in DNA: TGTGCCAGTTTGGGGGGGCCCGGGGCCAACGTCCTGACTTTC. Translating gives CASLGGPGANVLTF.

The chain joins TRBV19 to TRBJ1-2; 7 bases agree with TRBD1. Germline V gene sequence: CDR1 LNHDA, CDR2 SQIVND (reference sequence). The CDR3 consists of 15 residues. V was clipped by 4 bases and J by 5 bases; unmatched bases: 10. CDR3 protein: CASSNPGGLSYGYTF. The CDR3 DNA reads TGTGCCAGTAGTAACCCAGGGGGATTATCATATGGCTACACCTTC.

The V gene is TRBV5-1, the J gene TRBJ2-1; D perhaps matches TRBD2 (6 bases). The CDR3 sequence is 15 residues long. Germline V CDR1 and CDR2: SGHRS, YFSETQ. V dropped 3 bases and J dropped 1 base, with 11 bases sitting between them. CDR3 DNA: TGCGCCAGCAGCTCTAGCGTCGTATCCTACAATGAGCAGTTCTTC. It codes for CASSSSVVSYNEQFF.

The table lists this clone with a count of one. The chain employs TRBV7-6 and TRBJ1-1, with unresolved D. Trimming took 6 bases from V and 1 from J, leaving 9 bases between them. CDR3 size: 13 residues. Germline values: CDR1 SGHVS, CDR2 FNYEAQ. Written as DNA, the CDR3 is TGTGCCAGCAGTAGGAAGACGAACACTGAAGCTTTCTTT. Translation gives CASSRKTNTEAFF. Full variable domain (outside the CDR3, taken from reference TRBV7-6 and TRBJ1-1): GAGVSQSPRYKVTKRGQDVALRCDPISGHVSLYWYRQALGQGPEFLTYFNYEAQQDKSGLPNDRFSAERPEGSISTLTIQRTEQRDSAMYRCASSRKTNTEAFFGQGTRLTVV.

This chain connects TRBV19 to TRBJ1-5; D might be TRBD1 (6 bases). Trimming stripped 4 bases from V and 0 bases from J, with 13 bases between. This CDR3 is 16 amino acids long. Germline V lookup: CDR1 LNHDA, CDR2 SQIVND (reference sequence). The CDR3 nucleotides are TGTGCCAGTAGTAGATACAGGGATTATAGCAATCAGCCCCAGCATTTT. Encoded protein: CASSRYRDYSNQPQHF.

The gene calls are TRBV6-5 and TRBJ2-7, with 8 bases matching TRBD2. This CDR3 comprises 14 residues. From germline, CDR1 is MNHEY and CDR2 SVGAGI. With 3 bases clipped from V and 3 bases from J, the junction kept 4 bases outside the gene matches. Here the CDR3 reads CASSYRRGDYEQYF. The CDR3, as DNA: TGTGCCAGCAGTTATAGGCGGGGGGACTACGAGCAGTACTTC.

This clone was seen only once. V usage is TRBV7-2 and J usage is TRBJ2-5; 9 positions match TRBD2. Germline-derived CDR1 and CDR2 are SGHTA and FQGNSA. The V segment lost 6 bases and the J segment 4 bases; nucleotides outside the gene matches: 15. The CDR3 is 17 amino acids. The chain's CDR3 is CASSLGLAGTLGETQYF. CDR3 DNA sequence: TGTGCCAGCAGTTTGGGTCTAGCGGGGACCCTGGGAGAGACCCAGTACTTC.

The chain recombines TRBV7-2 with TRBJ2-1; the match to TRBD2 covers 9 bases. The CDR3 is made up of 16 amino acids. With V trimmed by 5 bases and J by 9 bases, 14 bases remained unmatched. The germline V gene has CDR1 SGHTA and CDR2 FQGNSA. Here the CDR3 reads CASSRDTLSGSAEQFF. Written as DNA, the CDR3 is TGTGCCAGCAGCCGGGACACTCTTAGCGGGAGCGCTGAGCAGTTCTTC.